These 21 T cell receptor beta chains were sequenced from one sample in a study of shared clonotypes between healthy human individuals. Method: immunoSEQ multiplex PCR; TCRdb's copy keeps in-frame clones and lacks some. The sample has approximately 810,000 clones; more than 85% are singletons. The naive CD8 subset, CD45RO-negative cells positively selected for CCR7, excluded terminally differentiated effector memory CD45RA+ cells. The material sequenced was naive CD8+ T cells sorted from blood. The receptors originated from a man aged 25-45 years in good health.

This chain joins TRBV29-1 and TRBJ2-7; D remains unclear. CDR3 length equals 12 residues. In germline, CDR1 is SQVTM, CDR2 ANQGSEA. The V gene lost 7 bases and the J gene lost 0 bases, with 10 bases spanning the gap. Here the CDR3 DNA reads TGCAGCGGAAGTGATAGCTCCTACGAGCAGTACTTC. Encoded protein: CSGSDSSYEQYF.

The DNA of the CDR3 is TGTGCCAGCAGTGTTGGGACAGAGACCTACGAGCAGTACTTC. Its protein product is CASSVGTETYEQYF. The rearrangement uses TRBV2 and TRBJ2-7; 7 nucleotides align to TRBD1. After removal of 4 bases from V and 2 bases from J, the junction contained 5 bases not matched to a gene. CDR3 length equals 14 residues. The germline V gene encodes CDR1 SNHLY and CDR2 FYNNEI. Using reference TRBV2 and TRBJ2-7 for the parts outside the CDR3, the full variable domain is EPEVTQTPSHQVTQMGQEVILRCVPISNHLYFYWYRQILGQKVEFLVSFYNNEISEKSEIFDDQFSVERPDGSNFTLKIRSTKLEDSAMYFCASSVGTETYEQYFGPGTRLTVT.

Only one count was recorded for this clone. The chain couples TRBV25-1 to TRBJ2-3; unclear D gene. Germline loops: CDR1 MGHDK, CDR2 SYGVNS. V lost 6 bases and J lost 6, with 13 bases in between. This CDR3 contains 13 residues. The CDR3 loop reads CASRRTPQDTQYF. The CDR3, as DNA: TGTGCCAGCAGGCGAACACCACAGGATACGCAGTATTTT.

The gene calls are TRBV7-9 and TRBJ1-4, with no clear D. The ends were cut back, 6 bases at V and 0 bases at J, with 11 bases in the middle. Per germline, CDR1 SEHNR and CDR2 FQNEAQ (reference sequence). CDR3 size: 15 residues. The DNA for the CDR3 is TGTGCCAGCAGACAAGGTGGAGCAACTAATGAAAAACTGTTTTTT. Residues: CASRQGGATNEKLFF.

This sequence joins TRBV10-3 and TRBJ1-1, with TRBD1 matching over 7 bases. V shed 3 bases and J 3 bases; nucleotides not matched to a gene: 4. The CDR3 has 14 amino acids. In germline, CDR1 is ENHRY, CDR2 SYGVKD. CDR3 coding DNA: TGTGCCATCAGTGATGGGACAGATCACACTGAAGCTTTCTTT. Residues: CAISDGTDHTEAFF.

The chain employs TRBV4-1 and TRBJ2-7, with D perhaps matching TRBD1 (6 bases). The V gene lost 0 bases and the J gene lost 3 bases, with 9 bases spanning the gap. CDR3 size: 14 residues. Germline-derived CDR1 and CDR2 are MGHRA and YSYEKL. As DNA, the CDR3 is TGCGCCAGCAGCCAAGATAGGACAGTCTACGAGCAGTACTTC. Amino acid sequence: CASSQDRTVYEQYF.

The CDR3 DNA sequence: TGTGCCAGCAGTATACACGGGACAGGGTTCGAGCAGTACTTC. Amino acid sequence: CASSIHGTGFEQYF. J is TRBJ2-7 and V is TRBV27, with TRBD1 matching 9 bases. Trimming removed 5 bases from V and 6 bases from J; junction bases left unmatched: 8. There are 14 residues in the CDR3. The V gene's germline CDR1 is MNHEY and CDR2 SMNVEV (reference sequence).

This chain joins TRBV4-3 and TRBJ1-4; TRBD1 matches at 8 bases. Unmatched junction bases numbered 3, after V lost 3 bases and J lost 3 bases. Germline V gene sequence: CDR1 LGHNA, CDR2 YSLEER. CDR3 length: 15 amino acids. CDR3 amino acids: CASSQDRAANEKLFF. The CDR3, as DNA: TGCGCCAGCAGCCAGGACAGGGCGGCTAATGAAAAACTGTTTTTT.

As for this clone: Other nucleotide sequences from this sample produce the same CDR3. The V gene is TRBV28, the J gene TRBJ2-7; D tentatively fits TRBD1 or TRBD2 (6 bases each). The CDR3 covers 14 residues. V lost 5 bases and J lost 0, with 11 bases in between. From germline, CDR1 is MDHEN and CDR2 SYDVKM. The CDR3 is CASSPRDTSYEQYF. CDR3 in DNA: TGTGCCAGCAGTCCGCGGGACACCTCCTACGAGCAGTACTTC.

As regards this clone: The same CDR3 also results from other DNA sequences found in this sample. The chain recombines TRBV19 with TRBJ2-7; the D gene is possibly TRBD2 (5 bases). Deletions cut 2 bases from V and 4 bases from J, with 9 bases between. The CDR3 spans 13 residues. CDR1 is LNHDA, CDR2 SQIVND, per germline (reference sequence). CDR3 sequence reads: CASSITDSYEQYF. For the CDR3, the DNA is TGTGCCAGTAGTATAACGGACTCATACGAGCAGTACTTC.

The genes are TRBV19 and TRBJ1-4, with D tentatively TRBD1 (5 bases). V lost 7 bases, J lost 0 bases, and 15 bases lay in between. Looked up from germline, CDR1 is LNHDA and CDR2 is SQIVND (reference sequence). CDR3 length: 16 residues. CDR3 bases: TGTGCCAGTAATGAATTCGGGGGTGCAACTAATGAAAAACTGTTTTTT. Encoded protein: CASNEFGGATNEKLFF.

V gene TRBV13 combines with J gene TRBJ2-1; the match to TRBD2 covers 13 bases. Per germline, CDR1 PRHDT and CDR2 FYEKMQ (reference sequence). There are 16 residues in the CDR3. With V trimmed by 0 bases and J by 5 bases, 1 base remained unmatched. The CDR3 spells CASSLGGTSGNNEQFF. CDR3 DNA sequence: TGTGCCAGCAGCTTAGGCGGGACTAGCGGGAACAATGAGCAGTTCTTC. The entire variable domain, with the rest obtained from reference TRBV13 and TRBJ2-1, is as follows: AAGVIQSPRHLIKEKRETATLKCYPIPRHDTVYWYQQGPGQDPQFLISFYEKMQSDKGSIPDRFSAQQFSDYHSELNMSSLELGDSALYFCASSLGGTSGNNEQFFGPGTRLTVL.

V and J are TRBV11-2 and TRBJ2-2, with TRBD1 identical over 9 bases. With 5 bases clipped from V and 6 bases from J, the junction kept 7 bases outside the gene matches. The CDR3 has 15 amino acids. CDR1 and CDR2 (germline): SGHAT, FQNNGV. CDR3 region: CASSPGTGSAGELFF. Here the CDR3 DNA reads TGTGCCAGCAGCCCCGGGACAGGGAGTGCCGGGGAGCTGTTTTTT.

The chain couples TRBV29-1 to TRBJ1-2; the D is unclear. V shed 4 bases and J shed 8 bases, with 14 bases lying between them. CDR1 and CDR2 from the germline V gene are SQVTM and ANQGSEA. The CDR3 is 12 residues long. CDR3 in amino acids: CSVGERTLGYTF. CDR3 bases: TGCAGCGTTGGGGAAAGGACGCTCGGCTACACCTTC.

The rearrangement links TRBV9 to TRBJ2-3, with 9 bases lining up with TRBD2. Per germline, CDR1 SGDLS and CDR2 YYNGEE. The CDR3 spans 16 residues. The V gene end was trimmed by 2 bases and the J gene end by 4 bases; junction bases not matched to a gene: 8. This CDR3 reads CASSVDSGGRPDTQYF. The CDR3 bases are TGTGCCAGCAGCGTTGATAGCGGGGGAAGGCCAGATACGCAGTATTTT. The full variable domain, its missing parts supplied by reference TRBV9 and TRBJ2-3, is DSGVTQTPKHLITATGQRVTLRCSPRSGDLSVYWYQQSLDQGLQFLIQYYNGEERAKGNILERFSAQQFPDLHSELNLSSLELGDSALYFCASSVDSGGRPDTQYFGPGTRLTVL.

The chain links TRBV28 to TRBJ1-5, with 8 bases aligning to TRBD1. Per the germline V gene, CDR1 is MDHEN and CDR2 is SYDVKM. The CDR3 extends over 15 amino acids. V was pared by 6 bases and J by 5 bases, with 9 bases of the junction left unmatched. This CDR3 reads CASSLGQGGDQPQHF. The CDR3 DNA is TGTGCCAGCAGCCTCGGACAGGGAGGGGATCAGCCCCAGCATTTT.

The rearrangement joins TRBV27 to TRBJ2-7, with 8 bases lining up with TRBD2. CDR1 and CDR2 (germline): MNHEY, SMNVEV (reference sequence). V was pared by 4 bases and J by 4 bases, with 6 bases of the junction left unmatched. The CDR3 sequence is 14 residues long. CDR3 amino acids: CASSSASGPYEQYF. CDR3 nucleotide sequence: TGTGCCAGCAGTTCGGCTAGCGGGCCGTACGAGCAGTACTTC.

Of note for this clone: At one end the junction does not follow the germline gene, possibly because of a read error. The chain is built from TRBV5-1 and TRBJ1-1; the match to TRBD1 covers 10 bases. The CDR3 has 15 amino acids. From germline, CDR1 is SGHRS and CDR2 YFSETQ. CDR3 nucleotides: TGCGCCAGCACCTTGACAGGGGGCATGAACACTGAAGCTTTCTTT. The encoded protein is CASTLTGGMNTEAFF.

The rearrangement links TRBV18 to TRBJ2-7, with D tentatively TRBD2 (6 bases). Germline V lookup: CDR1 KGHSH, CDR2 LQKENI. Between the trimmed V and J ends, which lost 6 bases and 4 bases, there was a span of 16 bases. This CDR3 has 14 residues. The CDR3 DNA is TGTGCCAGCTCCCCCCCGGCGGGAAGGTACGAGCAGTACTTC. This codes for CASSPPAGRYEQYF.

This clone was seen only once. The V gene is TRBV27, the J gene TRBJ1-2; 7 bases are a match to TRBD1. CDR1 MNHEY and CDR2 SMNVEV come from the germline V gene (reference sequence). The trim removed 3 bases at V and 10 bases at J, leaving 11 bases unmatched. This CDR3 has 14 amino acids. Written as DNA, the CDR3 is TGTGCCAGCAGTTTTGGGGGAGACAGGGAAGACTACACCTTC. Encoded protein: CASSFGGDREDYTF.

The V and J genes are TRBV28 and TRBJ2-5, with D maybe TRBD2 (5 bases). The CDR3 is 14 residues long. Trimming stripped 5 bases from V and 5 bases from J, with 15 bases between. Germline V gives CDR1 MDHEN, CDR2 SYDVKM. The CDR3 is CASSMDATGETQYF. The CDR3 region has the DNA TGTGCCAGCAGTATGGACGCGACGGGGGAGACCCAGTACTTC.